This entry lists 15 T cell receptor beta chains sequenced from one sample in a study of cytomegalovirus exposure and HLA in healthy donors. With 60 Vbeta and 13 Jbeta primers, the PCR was carried out. Repertoires were generated with immunoSEQ multiplex PCR, while TCRdb's copy carries only in-frame clones and drops some. The sample holds about 190,000 clones; around 87% are singletons and the top ten take 1.5% to 2%. Specimen: PBMCs. Every receptor here comes from a woman aged 18-29 years in good health and CMV-seronegative.

V usage is TRBV7-6 and J usage is TRBJ1-2, with D hard to call. This CDR3 has 13 amino acids. V lost 5 bases to trimming and J lost 4 bases, with 11 bases between them. CDR1 is SGHVS, CDR2 FNYEAQ, per germline. The CDR3 loop reads CASSGAGSYGYTF. Written as DNA, the CDR3 is TGTGCCAGCAGCGGCGCGGGGAGCTATGGCTACACCTTC. Full variable domain (missing parts from reference TRBV7-6 and TRBJ1-2): GAGVSQSPRYKVTKRGQDVALRCDPISGHVSLYWYRQALGQGPEFLTYFNYEAQQDKSGLPNDRFSAERPEGSISTLTIQRTEQRDSAMYRCASSGAGSYGYTFGSGTRLTVV.

This sequence joins TRBV4-1 and TRBJ1-1; weak D call: TRBD1 (6 bases). The ends were cut back, 4 bases at V and 5 bases at J, with 11 bases in the middle. In germline, CDR1 is MGHRA, CDR2 YSYEKL. CDR3 length equals 13 residues. The CDR3 nucleotides read TGCGCCAGCAGCCTCGACAGGCCGACTGAAGCTTTCTTT. Translating it yields CASSLDRPTEAFF.

V is TRBV30 and J is TRBJ2-3; possible D gene TRBD1, 5 bases. From germline, CDR1 is GTSNPN and CDR2 SVGIG (reference sequence). The CDR3 is 11 residues long. The V end lost 4 bases, the J end lost 4 bases, and 6 bases lay between the germline ends. CDR3 amino acids: CAWTRADTQYF. The CDR3, as DNA: TGTGCCTGGACCAGGGCAGATACGCAGTATTTT.

This clone has just a few counts. CDR3 in DNA: TGTGCCAGCAGTTCCGCCACAGGGGAAACAGATACGCAGTATTTT. Its translation is CASSSATGETDTQYF. The chain is built from TRBV6-5 and TRBJ2-3; 7 bases map to TRBD1. The CDR3 has 15 amino acids. Germline trimming cut 4 bases from V and 3 bases from J; bases unmatched to any gene: 7. Germline V gene data show CDR1 as MNHEY and CDR2 as SVGAGI.

The chain carries TRBV4-1 and TRBJ2-7, with 12 positions matching TRBD2. After removal of 4 bases from V and 5 bases from J, the junction contained 9 bases not matched to a gene. The CDR3 sequence is 16 residues long. The germline V gene has CDR1 MGHRA and CDR2 YSYEKL. CDR3 sequence (DNA): TGCGCCAGCAGCCCCACGGCACTAGCGGGAGGCAACGAGCAGTACTTC. This sequence encodes CASSPTALAGGNEQYF.

A single count supports this clone. As DNA, the CDR3 is TGTGCCAGCAGTTCCAGGGGATATGGTTTCTTT. The encoded protein is CASSSRGYGFF. This chain joins TRBV28 and TRBJ1-1; tentatively, D is TRBD1 (6 bases). This CDR3 has 11 amino acids. Germline values: CDR1 MDHEN, CDR2 SYDVKM. V lost 4 bases and J 13 bases, leaving 13 bases between the germline ends.

This clone was counted a few times. The CDR3 nucleotides read TGTGCCAGCAGCCCGGGACAGGGCTACGAGCAGTACTTC. The encoded protein is CASSPGQGYEQYF. V usage is TRBV7-9 and J usage is TRBJ2-5; 9 bases map to TRBD1. The J call is uncertain, as TRBJ2-7 better fits the DNA end. There are 13 residues in the CDR3. Per germline, CDR1 SEHNR and CDR2 FQNEAQ (reference sequence).

The chain uses TRBV7-6 and TRBJ1-6, with D possibly matching TRBD1 (5 bases). The germline V gene has CDR1 SGHVS and CDR2 FNYEAQ. Trimming took off 1 base at V and 5 bases at J, with 12 bases between the two ends. The CDR3 has 16 residues. CDR3 region: CASSLGIIGDNSPLHF. In nucleotides, the CDR3 is TGTGCCAGCAGCTTAGGGATTATAGGGGATAATTCACCCCTCCACTTT.

V and J are TRBV7-3 and TRBJ2-1; weak D call: TRBD2 (5 bases). V lost 4 bases and J 2 bases, leaving 12 bases between the germline ends. The CDR3 loop spans 15 amino acids. Germline-derived CDR1 and CDR2 are SGHTA and FQGTGA. CDR3 residues: CASSSTGSPYNEQFF. Written as DNA, the CDR3 is TGTGCCAGCAGCTCGACTGGGAGCCCCTACAATGAGCAGTTCTTC.

The chain recombines TRBV11-2 with TRBJ2-3, with a possible D match to TRBD2 (6 bases). The CDR3 consists of 15 residues. The V and J ends lost 1 base and 1 base respectively, with 9 bases between them. The germline V gene has CDR1 SGHAT and CDR2 FQNNGV. The CDR3 DNA follows: TGTGCCAGCAGCTTAGTTGCTAGCGGCACAGATACGCAGTATTTT. This translates into CASSLVASGTDTQYF. Filled out from reference TRBV11-2 and TRBJ2-3, the complete variable domain reads EAGVAQSPRYKIIEKRQSVAFWCNPISGHATLYWYQQILGQGPKLLIQFQNNGVVDDSQLPKDRFSAERLKGVDSTLKIQPAKLEDSAVYLCASSLVASGTDTQYFGPGTRLTVL.

The rearrangement joins TRBV9 to TRBJ2-3, with 12 bases lining up with TRBD2. Trimming cost V 5 bases and J 5 bases; bases outside gene matches: 12. Germline V gene data show CDR1 as SGDLS and CDR2 as YYNGEE. The CDR3 consists of 17 residues. Written as DNA, the CDR3 is TGTGCCAGCAGGCCGTCACGACTAGCGGGAGTGGAAGATACGCAGTATTTT. Amino acid sequence: CASRPSRLAGVEDTQYF.

J is TRBJ2-6 and V is TRBV5-1; TRBD1 agrees at 7 bases. Germline CDR1 SGHRS, CDR2 YFSETQ. The V and J ends lost 4 bases and 0 bases, in that order; junction bases with no gene match: 7. The CDR3 totals 17 residues. The CDR3 DNA reads TGCGCCAGCAGCCGAACGGGACAGAGCTCTGGGGCCAACGTCCTGACTTTC. Encoded protein: CASSRTGQSSGANVLTF.

The chain links TRBV21-1 to TRBJ1-2; TRBD1 is taken as the D call from the table, unchecked against the DNA. TRBV21-1 is shown as a pseudogene. This CDR3 is built from 10 residues. CDR3 amino acids: CASTGVGYTF. In DNA, the CDR3 is TGTGCCAGCACAGGTGTTGGCTACACCTTC.

The J gene is TRBJ2-5, the V gene TRBV10-3; D is possibly TRBD2 (6 bases). CDR1 is ENHRY and CDR2 is SYGVKD in the germline V gene. Trimming removed 6 bases from V and 11 bases from J, with 13 bases in between. CDR3 length: 11 residues. The CDR3 sequence: CAIRGDLEQYF. The CDR3, as DNA: TGTGCCATCAGGGGGGACTTGGAGCAGTACTTC.

This clone showed up just once. The chain uses TRBV7-6 and TRBJ2-5, with 11 bases lining up with TRBD2. Trimming removed 1 base from V and 5 bases from J; junction bases left unmatched: 12. Per the germline V gene, CDR1 is SGHVS and CDR2 is FNYEAQ. The CDR3 runs to 18 residues. The CDR3 here is CASSLETSGVLGLETQYF. DNA for the CDR3: TGTGCCAGCAGCTTAGAGACTAGCGGGGTTCTGGGCCTGGAGACCCAGTACTTC.